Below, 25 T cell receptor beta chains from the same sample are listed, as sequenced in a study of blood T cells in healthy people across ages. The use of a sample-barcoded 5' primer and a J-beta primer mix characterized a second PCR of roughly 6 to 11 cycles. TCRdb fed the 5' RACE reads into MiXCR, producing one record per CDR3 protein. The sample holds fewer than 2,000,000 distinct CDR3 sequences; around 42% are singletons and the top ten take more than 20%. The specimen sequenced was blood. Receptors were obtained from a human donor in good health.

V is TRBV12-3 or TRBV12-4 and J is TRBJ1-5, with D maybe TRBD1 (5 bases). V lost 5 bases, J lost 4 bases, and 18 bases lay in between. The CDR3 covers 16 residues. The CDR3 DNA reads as TGTGCCAGCAGTCCCCGCGGGGCAGGCCATAATCAGCCCCAGCATTTT. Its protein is CASSPRGAGHNQPQHF.

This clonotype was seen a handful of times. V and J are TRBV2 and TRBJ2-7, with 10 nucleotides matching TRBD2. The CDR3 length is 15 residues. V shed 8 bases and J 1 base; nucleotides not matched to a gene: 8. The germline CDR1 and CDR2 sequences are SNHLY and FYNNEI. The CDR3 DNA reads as TGTGCCAGCCTACCGCTAGCGGGGGTATCCTACGAGCAGTACTTC. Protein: CASLPLAGVSYEQYF. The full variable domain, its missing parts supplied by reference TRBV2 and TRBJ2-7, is EPEVTQTPSHQVTQMGQEVILRCVPISNHLYFYWYRQILGQKVEFLVSFYNNEISEKSEIFDDQFSVERPDGSNFTLKIRSTKLEDSAMYFCASLPLAGVSYEQYFGPGTRLTVT.

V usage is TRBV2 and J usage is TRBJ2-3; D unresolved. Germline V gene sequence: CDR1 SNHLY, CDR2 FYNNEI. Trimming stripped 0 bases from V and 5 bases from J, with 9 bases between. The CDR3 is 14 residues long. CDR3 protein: CASSEASVLDTQYF. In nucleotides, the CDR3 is TGTGCCAGCAGTGAAGCGTCAGTTCTAGATACGCAGTATTTT.

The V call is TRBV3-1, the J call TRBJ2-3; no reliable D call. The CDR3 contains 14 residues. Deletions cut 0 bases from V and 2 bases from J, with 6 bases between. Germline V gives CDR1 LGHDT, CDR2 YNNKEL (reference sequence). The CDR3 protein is CASSQDIDTDTQYF. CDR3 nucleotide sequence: TGTGCCAGCAGCCAAGACATTGACACAGATACGCAGTATTTT.

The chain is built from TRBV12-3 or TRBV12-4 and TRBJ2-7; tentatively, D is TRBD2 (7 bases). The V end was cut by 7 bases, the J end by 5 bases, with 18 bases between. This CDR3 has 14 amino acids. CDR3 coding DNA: TGTGCCAGCACCGACAGGAAGGGAGGGCACGAGCAGTACTTC. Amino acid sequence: CASTDRKGGHEQYF.

CDR3 in DNA: TGCGCCAGCAGCCAGTCCGAGGATTGGGATGAAAAACTGTTTTTT. Amino acid sequence: CASSQSEDWDEKLFF. This sequence joins TRBV4-3 and TRBJ1-4, with D unclear. Germline CDR1 and CDR2: LGHNA and YSLEER. This CDR3 has 15 amino acids. Trimming removed 3 bases from V and 6 bases from J, with 14 bases in between.

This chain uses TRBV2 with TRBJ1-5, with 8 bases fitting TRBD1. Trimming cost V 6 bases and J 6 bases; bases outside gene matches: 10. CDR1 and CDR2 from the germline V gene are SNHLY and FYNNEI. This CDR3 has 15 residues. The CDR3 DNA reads TGTGCCAGCAGGGCGACAGGGGATGGCGGTCAGCCCCAGCATTTT. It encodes CASRATGDGGQPQHF.

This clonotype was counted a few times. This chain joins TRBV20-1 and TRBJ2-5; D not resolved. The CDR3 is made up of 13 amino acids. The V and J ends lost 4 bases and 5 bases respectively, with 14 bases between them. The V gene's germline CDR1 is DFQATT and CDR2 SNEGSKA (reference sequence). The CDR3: CSATRTVGETQYF. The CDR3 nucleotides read TGCAGTGCTACCAGAACAGTGGGGGAGACCCAGTACTTC.

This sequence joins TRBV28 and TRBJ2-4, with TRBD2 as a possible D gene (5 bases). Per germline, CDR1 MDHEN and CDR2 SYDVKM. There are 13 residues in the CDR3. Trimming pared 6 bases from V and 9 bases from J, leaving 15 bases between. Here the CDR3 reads CASSLTESGIQYF. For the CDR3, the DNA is TGTGCCAGCAGCCTCACAGAGAGCGGCATTCAGTACTTC.

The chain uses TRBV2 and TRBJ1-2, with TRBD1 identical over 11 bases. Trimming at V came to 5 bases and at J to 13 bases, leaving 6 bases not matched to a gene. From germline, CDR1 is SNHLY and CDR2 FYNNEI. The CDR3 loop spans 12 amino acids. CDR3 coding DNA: TGTGCCAGCAGTTGGGGACAGGGGGTTGGCACCTTC. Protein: CASSWGQGVGTF.

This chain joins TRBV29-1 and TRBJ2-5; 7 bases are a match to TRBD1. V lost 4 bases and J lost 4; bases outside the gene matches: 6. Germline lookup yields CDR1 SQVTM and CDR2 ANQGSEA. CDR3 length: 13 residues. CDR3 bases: TGCAGCGTTGGGACAGGTCGGGGAGAGACCCAGTACTTC. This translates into CSVGTGRGETQYF.

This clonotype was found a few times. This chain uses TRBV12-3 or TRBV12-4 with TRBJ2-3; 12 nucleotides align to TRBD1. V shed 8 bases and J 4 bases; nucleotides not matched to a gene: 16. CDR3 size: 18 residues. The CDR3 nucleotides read TGTGCCAGCCGGCAGGGACAGGGGGCCGACGGAGGTTCAGATACGCAGTATTTT. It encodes CASRQGQGADGGSDTQYF.

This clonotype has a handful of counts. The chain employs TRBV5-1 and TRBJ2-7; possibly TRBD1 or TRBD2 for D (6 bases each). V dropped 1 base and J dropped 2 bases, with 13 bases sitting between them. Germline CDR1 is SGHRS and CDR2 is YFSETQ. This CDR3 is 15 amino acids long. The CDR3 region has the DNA TGCGCCAGCAGCTTGTGGGGGGCGCCTCCCTACGAGCAGTACTTC. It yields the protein CASSLWGAPPYEQYF.

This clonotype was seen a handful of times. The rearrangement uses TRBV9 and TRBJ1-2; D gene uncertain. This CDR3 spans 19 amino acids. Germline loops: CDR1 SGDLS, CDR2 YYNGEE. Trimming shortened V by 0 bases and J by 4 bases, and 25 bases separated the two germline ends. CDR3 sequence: CASSVATRSRCAIPYGYTF. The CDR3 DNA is TGTGCCAGCAGCGTAGCTACTCGGTCCAGGTGTGCTATCCCCTATGGCTACACCTTC.

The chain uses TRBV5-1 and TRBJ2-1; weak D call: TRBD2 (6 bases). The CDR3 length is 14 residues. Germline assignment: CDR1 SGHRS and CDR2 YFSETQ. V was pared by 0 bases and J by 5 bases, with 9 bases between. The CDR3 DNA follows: TGCGCCAGCAGCTTGGGGGGACTCCACAATGAGCAGTTCTTC. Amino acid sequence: CASSLGGLHNEQFF.

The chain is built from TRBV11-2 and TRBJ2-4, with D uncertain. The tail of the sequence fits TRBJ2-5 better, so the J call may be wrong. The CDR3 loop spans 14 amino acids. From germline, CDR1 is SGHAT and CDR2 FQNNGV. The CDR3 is CASSLERLTETQYF. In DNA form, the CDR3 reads TGTGCCAGCAGCTTAGAGCGCCTAACGGAGACCCAGTACTTC.

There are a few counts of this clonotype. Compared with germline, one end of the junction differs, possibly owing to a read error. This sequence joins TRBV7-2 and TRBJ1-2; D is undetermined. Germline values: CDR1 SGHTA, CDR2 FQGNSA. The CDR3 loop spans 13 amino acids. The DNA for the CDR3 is TGTGCCAGCGGCTTACCAGGCAACTATGGCTACACCTTT. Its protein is CASGLPGNYGYTF.

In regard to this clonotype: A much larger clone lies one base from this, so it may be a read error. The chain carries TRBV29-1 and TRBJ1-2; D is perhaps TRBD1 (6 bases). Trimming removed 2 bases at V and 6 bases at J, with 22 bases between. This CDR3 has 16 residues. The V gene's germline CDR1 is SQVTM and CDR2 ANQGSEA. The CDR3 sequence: CSVEHRLLGGGDGYTF. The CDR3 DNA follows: TGCAGCGTTGAACATCGACTACTGGGGGGGGGCGATGGCTACACCTTC.

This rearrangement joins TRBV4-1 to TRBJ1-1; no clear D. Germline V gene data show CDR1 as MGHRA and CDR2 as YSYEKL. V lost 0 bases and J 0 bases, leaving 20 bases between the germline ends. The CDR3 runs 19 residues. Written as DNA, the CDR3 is TGCGCCAGCAGCCAAGAAGGCGGCCCGCAGGTAGTATTGAACACTGAAGCTTTCTTT. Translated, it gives CASSQEGGPQVVLNTEAFF.

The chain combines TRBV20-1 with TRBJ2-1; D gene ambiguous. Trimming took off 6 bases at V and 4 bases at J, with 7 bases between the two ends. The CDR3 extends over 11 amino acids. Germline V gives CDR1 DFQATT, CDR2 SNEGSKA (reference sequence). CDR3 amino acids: CSASTYNEQFF. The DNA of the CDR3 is TGCAGTGCCTCCACATACAATGAGCAGTTCTTC.

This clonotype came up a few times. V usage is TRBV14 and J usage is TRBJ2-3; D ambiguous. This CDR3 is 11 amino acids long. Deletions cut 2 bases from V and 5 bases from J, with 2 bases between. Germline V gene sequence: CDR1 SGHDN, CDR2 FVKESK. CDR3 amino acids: CASSQIDTQYF. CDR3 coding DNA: TGTGCCAGCAGCCAAATAGATACGCAGTATTTT.

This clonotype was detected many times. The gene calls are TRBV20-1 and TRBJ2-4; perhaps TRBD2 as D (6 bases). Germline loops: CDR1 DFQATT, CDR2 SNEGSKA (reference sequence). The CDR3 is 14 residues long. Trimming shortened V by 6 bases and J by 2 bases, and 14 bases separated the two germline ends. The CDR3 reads CSAHIADTKNIQYF. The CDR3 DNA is TGCAGTGCACACATAGCGGATACCAAAAACATTCAGTACTTC.

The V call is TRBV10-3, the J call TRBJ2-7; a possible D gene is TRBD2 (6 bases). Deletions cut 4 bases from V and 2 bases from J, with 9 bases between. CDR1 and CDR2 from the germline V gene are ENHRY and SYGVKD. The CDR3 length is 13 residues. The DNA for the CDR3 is TGTGCCATCAGTGGCGGGGAAACCTACGAGCAGTACTTC. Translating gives CAISGGETYEQYF.

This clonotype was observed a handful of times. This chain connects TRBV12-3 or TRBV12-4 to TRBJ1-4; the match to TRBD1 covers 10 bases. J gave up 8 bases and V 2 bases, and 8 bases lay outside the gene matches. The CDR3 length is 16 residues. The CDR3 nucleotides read TGTGCCAGCAGTTTATCTGTGGCGGGACAGGGGGAAAAACTGTTTTTT. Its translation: CASSLSVAGQGEKLFF.

CDR3: CASPGTRTNYGYTF. The CDR3 DNA follows: TGTGCCAGCCCCGGGACGAGGACTAACTATGGCTACACCTTC. The gene calls are TRBV2 and TRBJ1-2; possibly TRBD1 for D (5 bases). The CDR3 contains 14 residues. With 8 bases removed from V and 0 bases from J, the gap between germline ends came to 13 bases. In germline, CDR1 is SNHLY, CDR2 FYNNEI.